The 30 T cell receptor beta chains below come from one sample, sequenced in a study of blood T cells in healthy people across ages. PCR was performed a second time for roughly 7 to 11 cycles using a sample-barcoded 5' primer and a J-beta primer mix. TCRdb ran MiXCR on the 5' RACE reads and lists one entry per CDR3 protein. Of hundreds of thousands of distinct CDR3 sequences in the sample, under 30% were seen once. The sample was also reused in another study, on T cells of mothers and their children.

The sample comprised blood. These receptors all come from a boy younger than 18 in good health.

J is TRBJ2-2 and V is TRBV7-8; 8 bases align to TRBD2. This CDR3 region has 16 residues. The V gene end was trimmed by 2 bases and the J gene end by 5 bases; junction bases not matched to a gene: 7. The germline V gene has CDR1 SGHVS and CDR2 FQNEAQ. The CDR3 reads CASSLQRGGLTGELFF. The CDR3 bases are TGTGCCAGCAGCTTACAACGGGGGGGCCTTACCGGGGAGCTGTTTTTT. The variable domain in full, completed from reference TRBV7-8 and TRBJ2-2, reads GAGVSQSPRYKVAKRGQDVALRCDPISGHVSLFWYQQALGQGPEFLTYFQNEAQLDKSGLPSDRFFAERPEGSVSTLKIQRTQQEDSAVYLCASSLQRGGLTGELFFGEGSRLTVL.

The V call is TRBV28, the J call TRBJ2-7; 11 bases map to TRBD2. Germline assignment: CDR1 MDHEN and CDR2 SYDVKM. V lost 5 bases to trimming and J lost 2 bases; unmatched junction nucleotides: 5. The CDR3 extends over 15 amino acids. The CDR3 DNA follows: TGTGCCAGCAGTCCCGTGGGACTAGCGGCCTACGAGCAGTACTTC. Amino acid sequence: CASSPVGLAAYEQYF.

This clonotype was picked up a small number of times. The rearrangement uses TRBV7-9 and TRBJ2-7; TRBD1 matches at 7 bases. From germline, CDR1 is SEHNR and CDR2 FQNEAQ (reference sequence). The CDR3 has 16 residues. J was trimmed by 1 base and V by 3 bases; bases with no gene match: 9. The CDR3 DNA reads TGTGCCAGCAGCTTGTGGGGCAGGGGGAGATCCTACGAGCAGTACTTC. This gives the protein CASSLWGRGRSYEQYF.

The chain joins TRBV6-5 to TRBJ2-7; no clear D. The CDR3 consists of 12 residues. V dropped 6 bases and J dropped 7 bases, with 13 bases sitting between them. CDR1 is MNHEY, CDR2 SVGAGI, per germline. The CDR3 DNA reads TGTGCCAGCAGCCACGACTCCATGGAGCAGTACTTC. It translates to CASSHDSMEQYF.

Many counts were recorded for this clonotype. The J gene is TRBJ2-7, the V gene TRBV14; TRBD1 matches 8 bases. There are 13 residues in the CDR3. CDR1 and CDR2 from the germline V gene are SGHDN and FVKESK. V dropped 4 bases and J dropped 3; count of bases not matched to a gene: 2. The CDR3 loop reads CASSRGQDYEQYF. DNA for the CDR3: TGTGCCAGCAGCCGGGGACAGGACTACGAGCAGTACTTC.

This clonotype was detected only a few times. CDR3 protein: CASSLSGRGWEKLFF. CDR3 coding DNA: TGTGCCAGCAGTTTATCGGGCAGGGGCTGGGAAAAACTGTTTTTT. The genes are TRBV27 and TRBJ1-4; D possibly corresponds to TRBD1 (6 bases). CDR3 length equals 15 residues. CDR1 MNHEY and CDR2 SMNVEV come from the germline V gene (reference sequence). Trimming pared 0 bases from V and 8 bases from J, leaving 13 bases between.

The rearrangement uses TRBV20-1 and TRBJ2-3, with a weak D call TRBD2 (6 bases). Germline V gene data show CDR1 as DFQATT and CDR2 as SNEGSKA (reference sequence). V lost 1 base and J lost 0, with 11 bases in between. There are 15 residues in the CDR3. The CDR3: CSARGWGVSTDTQYF. The CDR3 coding sequence is TGCAGTGCTAGAGGGTGGGGGGTAAGCACAGATACGCAGTATTTT.

The chain has TRBV9 and TRBJ2-3; 10 bases line up with TRBD2. Germline V CDR1 and CDR2: SGDLS, YYNGEE. Germline trimming cut 0 bases from V and 2 bases from J; bases unmatched to any gene: 6. The CDR3 is made up of 17 amino acids. CDR3: CASSVASLAGLTDTQYF. The CDR3 region has the DNA TGTGCCAGCAGCGTAGCTTCACTAGCGGGGCTCACAGATACGCAGTATTTT.

The rearrangement uses TRBV5-1 and TRBJ2-6; D ambiguous. The V gene lost 7 bases and the J gene lost 4 bases, with 12 bases spanning the gap. This CDR3 comprises 14 residues. Germline V gene sequence: CDR1 SGHRS, CDR2 YFSETQ. The CDR3 region has the DNA TGCGCCAGCGCATTCCAGAAGGGGGCCAACGTCCTGACTTTC. Protein: CASAFQKGANVLTF. The complete variable domain, with remaining parts taken from reference TRBV5-1 and TRBJ2-6, reads KAGVTQTPRYLIKTRGQQVTLSCSPISGHRSVSWYQQTPGQGLQFLFEYFSETQRNKGNFPGRFSGRQFSNSRSEMNVSTLELGDSALYLCASAFQKGANVLTFGAGSRLTVL.

This rearrangement joins TRBV29-1 to TRBJ2-1; perhaps TRBD2 as D (6 bases). The J call is uncertain, as TRBJ2-5 better fits the DNA end. This CDR3 has 12 amino acids. Per the germline V gene, CDR1 is SQVTM and CDR2 is ANQGSEA. The CDR3 sequence is CSEKGGGETQYF. The CDR3 DNA sequence: TGCAGCGAGAAGGGTGGGGGGGAGACCCAGTACTTC.

In this sample, this clonotype turned up a few times. The V call is TRBV6-5, the J call TRBJ2-5; the match to TRBD1 covers 8 bases. J lost 5 bases, V lost 5 bases, and 10 bases had no gene match. From germline, CDR1 is MNHEY and CDR2 SVGAGI. The CDR3 contains 15 residues. CDR3 coding DNA: TGTGCCAGCAGTCCTTCAGGGGGCTCTGAGGAGACCCAGTACTTC. Its protein is CASSPSGGSEETQYF.

The V gene is TRBV6-5, the J gene TRBJ1-2; TRBD1 might be the D (6 bases). The CDR3 totals 15 residues. V dropped 7 bases and J dropped 4 bases, with 19 bases sitting between them. Germline CDR1 reads MNHEY; CDR2 reads SVGAGI. The CDR3 DNA follows: TGTGCCAGCATGGGGTGGTACGGGACACTCTATGGCTACACCTTC. Residues: CASMGWYGTLYGYTF.

In this sample, this clonotype turned up a few times. This chain links TRBV28 with TRBJ1-2; the D gene is possibly TRBD1 (5 bases). The CDR3 extends over 14 amino acids. Trimming removed 5 bases from V and 7 bases from J, with 17 bases in between. Germline assignment: CDR1 MDHEN and CDR2 SYDVKM. Here the CDR3 DNA reads TGTGCCAGCAGTCCACGGGGGACTTTCCCTGGCTACACCTTC. Translation: CASSPRGTFPGYTF.

This sequence joins TRBV20-1 and TRBJ2-3; TRBD2 aligns across 15 bases. Losses at the gene ends were 2 bases for V and 5 bases for J; bases not matched to a gene: 8. Germline CDR1 DFQATT, CDR2 SNEGSKA (reference sequence). The CDR3 is made up of 17 amino acids. CDR3 residues: CSARRTSGRALEDTQYF. In nucleotides, the CDR3 is TGCAGTGCTAGAAGGACTAGCGGGAGGGCCTTGGAAGATACGCAGTATTTT.

The chain is built from TRBV11-1 and TRBJ1-2, with 9 bases identical to TRBD1. Germline CDR1 and CDR2: SGHAT and FQDESV (reference sequence). The CDR3 length is 14 residues. V shed 5 bases and J 7 bases; nucleotides not matched to a gene: 8. The CDR3 loop is CASSGGLTGGGYTF. The CDR3 coding sequence is TGTGCCAGCAGCGGCGGTTTGACAGGGGGTGGCTACACCTTC.

J is TRBJ2-5 and V is TRBV5-1; the D is unclear. The CDR3 is made up of 17 amino acids. Germline V gives CDR1 SGHRS, CDR2 YFSETQ. V lost 0 bases and J 0 bases, leaving 15 bases between the germline ends. The CDR3 sequence is CASSLGLRKPYQETQYF. The CDR3 nucleotides are TGCGCCAGCAGCTTGGGACTTCGAAAGCCGTACCAAGAGACCCAGTACTTC. The complete variable domain, with remaining parts taken from reference TRBV5-1 and TRBJ2-5, reads KAGVTQTPRYLIKTRGQQVTLSCSPISGHRSVSWYQQTPGQGLQFLFEYFSETQRNKGNFPGRFSGRQFSNSRSEMNVSTLELGDSALYLCASSLGLRKPYQETQYFGPGTRLLVL.

The chain's CDR3 is CASGKGGHEQYF. CDR3 DNA sequence: TGTGCCAGCGGTAAGGGCGGGCATGAGCAGTACTTC. The rearrangement joins TRBV12-3 or TRBV12-4 to TRBJ2-5; a weak D match, TRBD2 (5 bases). V dropped 8 bases and J dropped 11 bases, with 18 bases sitting between them. The CDR3 covers 12 residues.

J is TRBJ1-5 and V is TRBV28; D possibly corresponds to TRBD1 (6 bases). The ends were cut back, 6 bases at V and 3 bases at J, with 12 bases in the middle. Germline assignment: CDR1 MDHEN and CDR2 SYDVKM. The CDR3 extends over 14 amino acids. DNA for the CDR3: TGTGCCAGCAGGGGACAAGGACCCAATCAGCCCCAGCATTTT. Protein sequence: CASRGQGPNQPQHF.

The chain has TRBV2 and TRBJ2-4, with unresolved D. The CDR3 is made up of 15 amino acids. The germline V gene has CDR1 SNHLY and CDR2 FYNNEI. Deletions cut 2 bases from V and 1 base from J, with 9 bases between. This CDR3 is CASSEWARAKNIQYF. Here the CDR3 DNA reads TGTGCCAGCAGTGAATGGGCTAGGGCCAAAAACATTCAGTACTTC.

This chain uses TRBV18 with TRBJ2-1; 8 nucleotides match TRBD1. The CDR3 covers 16 residues. Trimming removed 2 bases from V and 7 bases from J; junction bases left unmatched: 10. Germline CDR1 is KGHSH and CDR2 is LQKENI. The CDR3 DNA reads TGTGCCAGCTCACCAGTGTCACAGGGGGTTACAAATGAGCAGTTCTTC. It yields the protein CASSPVSQGVTNEQFF. Based on the CDR3 plus reference TRBV18 and TRBJ2-1, the full variable domain is NAGVMQNPRHLVRRRGQEARLRCSPMKGHSHVYWYRQLPEEGLKFMVYLQKENIIDESGMPKERFSAEFPKEGPSILRIQQVVRGDSAAYFCASSPVSQGVTNEQFFGPGTRLTVL.

The chain recombines TRBV12-5 with TRBJ2-5, with 8 bases lining up with TRBD1. Germline values: CDR1 LGHNT, CDR2 FRNRAP. V gave up 2 bases and J gave up 2 bases; unmatched junction bases: 4. The CDR3 loop spans 15 amino acids. The CDR3 spells CASGLPHRGQETQYF. DNA for the CDR3: TGTGCTAGTGGTTTGCCACACAGGGGGCAAGAGACCCAGTACTTC.

This clonotype came up a few times. This sequence joins TRBV2 and TRBJ1-3; 7 positions match TRBD1. V gave up 7 bases and J gave up 4 bases; unmatched junction bases: 4. Germline CDR1 SNHLY, CDR2 FYNNEI. The CDR3 sequence is 13 residues long. In nucleotides, the CDR3 is TGTGCCAGCACTAAGGGGGCCGGAAACACCATATATTTT. It codes for CASTKGAGNTIYF.

In this sample, this clonotype turned up a few times. This chain joins TRBV5-5 and TRBJ2-3; D may be TRBD2 (6 bases). Trimming took off 4 bases at V and 0 bases at J, with 15 bases between the two ends. CDR3 length: 16 amino acids. The germline V gene has CDR1 SGHKS and CDR2 YYEKEE (reference sequence). CDR3 residues: CASSNRDSSSTDTQYF. The CDR3 region has the DNA TGTGCCAGCAGCAACCGGGACTCCTCTAGCACAGATACGCAGTATTTT.

This clonotype has more than one count but fewer than ten. This sequence joins TRBV10-3 and TRBJ2-3, with D possibly matching TRBD2 (6 bases). The germline V gene encodes CDR1 ENHRY and CDR2 SYGVKD. The CDR3 totals 17 residues. V dropped 4 bases and J dropped 1 base, with 18 bases sitting between them. In DNA, the CDR3 is TGTGCCATCAGTGCTCGCCGTGGGGAGGACCGCACAGATACGCAGTATTTT. This translates into CAISARRGEDRTDTQYF.

The gene calls are TRBV29-1 and TRBJ1-2; the D gene is possibly TRBD1 (6 bases). V lost 6 bases, J lost 0 bases, and 14 bases lay in between. Germline V gene data show CDR1 as SQVTM and CDR2 as ANQGSEA. The CDR3 sequence is 14 residues long. CDR3 sequence: CSVITTGPNYGYTF. DNA of the CDR3: TGCAGCGTAATTACGACAGGACCTAACTATGGCTACACCTTC.

The chain uses TRBV6-1 and TRBJ2-5; the match to TRBD2 covers 9 bases. CDR3 length equals 15 residues. V lost 6 bases and J lost 4; bases outside the gene matches: 9. The germline CDR1 and CDR2 sequences are MNHNS and SASEGT. CDR3 nucleotides: TGTGCCAGCAGCCCGCTAGCGGGGACCCGAGAGACCCAGTACTTC. Residues: CASSPLAGTRETQYF.

CDR3 DNA: TGCAGCGTGCGGGACAGTCCCCGCTCCTACAATGAGCAGTTCTTC. It encodes CSVRDSPRSYNEQFF. The chain has TRBV29-1 and TRBJ2-1, with D perhaps TRBD1 (7 bases). Per the germline V gene, CDR1 is SQVTM and CDR2 is ANQGSEA. CDR3 size: 15 residues. The germline V and J ends were trimmed by 6 bases and 0 bases, with 15 bases remaining between them.

This chain links TRBV20-1 with TRBJ2-5; a weak D match, TRBD2 (5 bases). TRBJ2-7 explains the end of the DNA better; the J call may be wrong. Germline V gene data show CDR1 as DFQATT and CDR2 as SNEGSKA (reference sequence). The CDR3 runs to 11 residues. The CDR3 sequence: CSAPGTYEQYF. CDR3 nucleotides: TGCAGTGCCCCCGGGACCTACGAGCAGTACTTC.

This chain connects TRBV7-3 to TRBJ2-1; possible D gene TRBD2, 5 bases. Trimming took off 5 bases at V and 9 bases at J, with 14 bases between the two ends. CDR3 length: 13 residues. Germline assignment: CDR1 SGHTA and CDR2 FQGTGA. The CDR3: CASSQTKRSEQFF. DNA of the CDR3: TGTGCCAGCAGCCAGACTAAGCGTAGTGAGCAGTTCTTC. Using reference TRBV7-3 and TRBJ2-1 for the parts outside the CDR3, the full variable domain is GAGVSQTPSNKVTEKGKYVELRCDPISGHTALYWYRQSLGQGPEFLIYFQGTGAADDSGLPNDRFFAVRPEGSVSTLKIQRTERGDSAVYLCASSQTKRSEQFFGPGTRLTVL.

This clonotype was counted ten times or more. This chain connects TRBV7-2 to TRBJ2-1; 10 nucleotides agree with TRBD1. The CDR3 extends over 15 amino acids. Germline V gives CDR1 SGHTA, CDR2 FQGNSA. The V and J ends lost 3 bases and 5 bases, in that order; junction bases with no gene match: 4. CDR3 bases: TGTGCCAGCAGCTTGGACAGGGGGTTTAACAATGAGCAGTTCTTC. Residues: CASSLDRGFNNEQFF.